The TCR beta chain under discussion was sequenced for a study of cytomegalovirus exposure and HLA in healthy donors. Study overall: The roughly 120 validation repertoires used the same platform as the approximately 700 first-cohort repertoires (as reported by a later analysis). Study observations and caveats: According to a later analysis, TCR clusters from the first cohort tended to co-occur in the approximately 120 validation repertoires. Cytomegalovirus status was reportedly diagnosed by the classifier with high sensitivity and specificity. Many donors shared some public TCRs, even though most TCR sequences were rare.

Note on this clone: Its specificity is unknown.

The CDR3 is made up of 13 amino acids. V lost 3 bases and J lost 1, with 9 bases in between. Looked up from germline, CDR1 is SQVTM and CDR2 is ANQGSEA. Repertoires were generated with immunoSEQ multiplex PCR, while TCRdb's copy carries only in-frame clones and drops some. The table has 130,000 or so clones, 85% to 90% seen once; the top ten hold around 3.5%. Sequenced input: PBMCs. This chain links TRBV29-1 with TRBJ1-1; D gene unclear. The TCR originated in a man aged 25-40 years in good health and CMV-seronegative. The CDR3 region is CSVDGKPNTEAFF. CDR3 DNA: TGCAGCGTTGACGGGAAACCGAACACTGAAGCTTTCTTT.